This TCR beta chain came from a study of blood T cell repertoires in COVID-19. Study in general: Sites in the United States, Italy and Spain provided acute and convalescent COVID-19 samples. Sample material is recorded as cDNA or gDNA derived from T cells, B-cell-depleted T cells, or PBMCs.

This clone occurred once. Per the authors' pipeline: Using reference gene primer amplification, nucleated cell counts were estimated. The table came from immunoSEQ multiplex PCR; TCRdb's copy has only in-frame clones and leaves some out. V, J and clone size are those of that table, while D and trimming were read from the DNA. This table has tens of thousands of clones, approximately 85% appearing once. V trimming: 8 bases; J trimming: 6 bases; junction bases outside the gene matches: 11. The CDR3 spans 14 residues. CDR1 MDHEN and CDR2 SYDVKM come from the germline V gene. Material for sequencing was peripheral blood. J is TRBJ1-1 and V is TRBV28; 8 bases are a match to TRBD1. This receptor was taken from a human donor with acute or convalescent COVID-19. The donor label of this sample is uncertain. This chain's CDR3 is CASHVGQGAAEAFF. For the CDR3, the DNA is TGTGCCAGCCACGTGGGGCAGGGGGCCGCTGAAGCTTTCTTT.